These 16 T cell receptor beta chains were all obtained from the same sample, sequenced in a study of cytomegalovirus exposure and HLA in healthy donors. PCR primers comprised 60 Vbeta and 13 Jbeta primers. Assay: immunoSEQ multiplex PCR; the TCRdb copy retains only in-frame clones and omits some. The sample yields some 100,000 clones, around three quarters seen once. The sequencing input was PBMCs. These receptors were taken from a man between 35 and 55 years old in good health and CMV-seropositive.

The sample holds one count of this clone. The chain joins TRBV5-1 to TRBJ2-3, with 8 positions matching TRBD2. The CDR3 consists of 16 residues. Germline CDR1 reads SGHRS; CDR2 reads YFSETQ. V lost 3 bases and J lost 7; bases outside the gene matches: 13. As DNA, the CDR3 is TGCGCCAGCAGCTCGGGTTCGGGCGGGGGGCTGCATACGCAGTATTTT. This codes for CASSSGSGGGLHTQYF.

The chain joins TRBV6-6 to TRBJ1-3, with 7 nucleotides matching TRBD1. V dropped 6 bases and J dropped 4; count of bases not matched to a gene: 6. Germline loops: CDR1 MNHNY, CDR2 SVGAGI (reference sequence). This CDR3 region has 14 residues. The CDR3 sequence: CASSLQGNGNTIYF. The CDR3 nucleotides are TGTGCCAGCAGCTTACAGGGGAACGGAAACACCATATATTTT.

This rearrangement joins TRBV12-5 to TRBJ2-2; TRBD2 matches 10 bases. Germline-derived CDR1 and CDR2 are LGHNT and FRNRAP. This CDR3 has 21 residues. The V gene end was trimmed by 0 bases and the J gene end by 6 bases; junction bases not matched to a gene: 19. CDR3 DNA: TGTGCTAGTGGTTTGGTAGTCCCGGTGAGCGGGGGGGCCAAACTCTCCGGGGAGCTGTTTTTT. This gives the protein CASGLVVPVSGGAKLSGELFF.

The rearrangement joins TRBV15 to TRBJ2-5, with 13 nucleotides matching TRBD2. Trimming at V came to 5 bases and at J to 4 bases, leaving 4 bases not matched to a gene. Per germline, CDR1 LNHNV and CDR2 YYDKDF (reference sequence). CDR3 size: 15 residues. CDR3 sequence reads: CATSGTSGGAETQYF. The DNA for the CDR3 is TGTGCCACCAGCGGAACTAGCGGGGGGGCAGAGACCCAGTACTTC.

This clone showed up just once. The chain is built from TRBV5-6 and TRBJ2-2; 7 bases line up with TRBD2. CDR3 length equals 16 residues. V gave up 0 bases and J gave up 5 bases; unmatched junction bases: 7. The germline V gene has CDR1 SGHDT and CDR2 YYEEEE. In DNA form, the CDR3 reads TGTGCCAGCAGCTTGGGGCCGGGACTATATACCGGGGAGCTGTTTTTT. Its translation is CASSLGPGLYTGELFF.

This sequence joins TRBV7-3 and TRBJ2-1; 10 nucleotides agree with TRBD1. V dropped 5 bases and J dropped 0; count of bases not matched to a gene: 4. Germline V gene lookup returns CDR1 SGHTA and CDR2 FQGTGA. The CDR3 has 16 residues. CDR3 loop: CASSPRDRGSYNEQFF. CDR3 DNA sequence: TGTGCCAGCAGCCCGAGGGACAGGGGCTCCTACAATGAGCAGTTCTTC.

This sequence joins TRBV5-1 and TRBJ2-5; 7 bases match TRBD2. Germline-derived CDR1 and CDR2 are SGHRS and YFSETQ. V shed 6 bases, J shed 1 base, and the junction held 6 bases outside the gene matches. The CDR3 is 14 residues long. CDR3 in amino acids: CASIPGGGQETQYF. For the CDR3, the DNA is TGCGCCAGCATCCCAGGCGGGGGCCAAGAGACCCAGTACTTC. The full variable domain, with the rest looked up from reference TRBV5-1 and TRBJ2-5, is KAGVTQTPRYLIKTRGQQVTLSCSPISGHRSVSWYQQTPGQGLQFLFEYFSETQRNKGNFPGRFSGRQFSNSRSEMNVSTLELGDSALYLCASIPGGGQETQYFGPGTRLLVL.

V gene TRBV6-6 combines with J gene TRBJ2-2; 9 positions match TRBD1. Germline trimming cut 5 bases from V and 3 bases from J; bases unmatched to any gene: 7. CDR3 length: 16 residues. The V gene's germline CDR1 is MNHNY and CDR2 SVGAGI (reference sequence). The CDR3 DNA follows: TGTGCCAGCAGTCCCCCCGGGACAGGGTACACCGGGGAGCTGTTTTTT. This sequence encodes CASSPPGTGYTGELFF.

This clone is categorized as medium-sized. The V call is TRBV5-5, the J call TRBJ2-7; 11 bases align to TRBD1. V trimming: 6 bases; J trimming: 4 bases; junction bases outside the gene matches: 9. The germline gives CDR1 SGHKS, CDR2 YYEKEE (reference sequence). CDR3 length: 15 amino acids. The CDR3 DNA follows: TGTGCCAGCAACGGGCCGGACAGGGGGCTATACGAGCAGTACTTC. It translates to CASNGPDRGLYEQYF. The whole variable domain, filled in from reference TRBV5-5 and TRBJ2-7, reads DAGVTQSPTHLIKTRGQQVTLRCSPISGHKSVSWYQQVLGQGPQFIFQYYEKEERGRGNFPDRFSARQFPNYSSELNVNALLLGDSALYLCASNGPDRGLYEQYFGPGTRLTVT.

The chain couples TRBV7-2 to TRBJ2-1, with 9 bases lining up with TRBD2. The V gene end was trimmed by 4 bases and the J gene end by 8 bases; junction bases not matched to a gene: 12. The CDR3 is 16 residues long. In germline, CDR1 is SGHTA, CDR2 FQGNSA. The CDR3 DNA reads TGTGCCAGCAGCTCGAGGTCGGCTAGCGGGAACCATGAGCAGTTCTTC. Translation gives CASSSRSASGNHEQFF.

V usage is TRBV19 and J usage is TRBJ1-5; D may be TRBD1 (5 bases). Trimming stripped 5 bases from V and 0 bases from J, with 11 bases between. Germline CDR1 reads LNHDA; CDR2 reads SQIVND (reference sequence). The length of the CDR3 is 15 residues. The CDR3 coding sequence is TGTGCCAGTAGTCCCAACAGGTATAGCAATCAGCCCCAGCATTTT. This sequence encodes CASSPNRYSNQPQHF.

As for this clone: Without the conserved terminal phenylalanine or tryptophan, this CDR3 likely stems from a read error. The chain uses TRBV4-1 and TRBJ1-2; no clear D. The germline V gene encodes CDR1 MGHRA and CDR2 YSYEKL. V was cut by 6 bases and J by 6 bases, with 20 bases left in between. The CDR3 covers 15 residues. The CDR3 nucleotides are TGCGCCAGCAGTCTCTCTTCGCAGGTTACGGATGGCTACACCTCC. Translated, it gives CASSLSSQVTDGYTS.

This chain connects TRBV18 to TRBJ2-7; maybe TRBD1 (5 bases). V dropped 6 bases and J dropped 7 bases, with 16 bases sitting between them. Germline values: CDR1 KGHSH, CDR2 LQKENI. This CDR3 contains 13 residues. CDR3 sequence reads: CASSSLDTREQYF. DNA for the CDR3: TGTGCCAGCTCTTCGTTGGACACGCGAGAGCAGTACTTC.

V is TRBV7-9 and J is TRBJ2-2; D is possibly TRBD2 (5 bases). The CDR3 runs 14 residues. The germline CDR1 and CDR2 sequences are SEHNR and FQNEAQ (reference sequence). The V end lost 7 bases, the J end lost 0 bases, and 9 bases lay between the germline ends. CDR3 nucleotides: TGTGCCAGCACCCTCGGGGCGAACACCGGGGAGCTGTTTTTT. Protein product: CASTLGANTGELFF.

This clone was seen a single time. The gene calls are TRBV19 and TRBJ2-7, with D possibly TRBD1 on 6 matching bases. The germline V and J ends were trimmed by 5 bases and 0 bases, with 11 bases remaining between them. From germline, CDR1 is LNHDA and CDR2 SQIVND (reference sequence). The CDR3 loop spans 14 amino acids. The CDR3 loop is CASSLTGVSYEQYF. The CDR3 coding sequence is TGTGCCAGTAGTCTGACAGGAGTCTCCTACGAGCAGTACTTC.

This chain joins TRBV7-2 and TRBJ1-1; D may be TRBD1 (5 bases). Trimming took off 3 bases at V and 1 base at J, with 9 bases between the two ends. The CDR3 sequence is 14 residues long. The V gene's germline CDR1 is SGHTA and CDR2 FQGNSA. CDR3 nucleotide sequence: TGTGCCAGCAGCTTGGGGCGGACGAACACTGAAGCTTTCTTT. Translating it yields CASSLGRTNTEAFF.